These 27 T cell receptor beta chains share one sample of origin, sequenced in a study of blood T cell repertoires in COVID-19. TCRdb's copy holds only in-frame clones and misses some; the assay was immunoSEQ multiplex PCR. This table holds fewer than 600,000 clones, 88% found once. The sequenced sample was PBMCs or T cells enriched from blood (not recorded which). These receptors originate from a woman aged 40 to 55 who had recovered from COVID-19.

This clone was observed a single time. The chain combines TRBV27 with TRBJ1-5; 7 positions agree with TRBD1. CDR3 length: 15 amino acids. With 6 bases clipped from V and 0 bases from J, the junction kept 5 bases outside the gene matches. Germline CDR1 reads MNHEY; CDR2 reads SMNVEV (reference sequence). In DNA form, the CDR3 reads TGTGCCAGCAGACCGGGACAGAATAGCAATCAGCCCCAGCATTTT. Translation gives CASRPGQNSNQPQHF.

The chain is built from TRBV13 and TRBJ2-4; 12 positions agree with TRBD1. The CDR3 has 15 residues. With V trimmed by 4 bases and J by 8 bases, 6 bases remained unmatched. Germline lookup yields CDR1 PRHDT and CDR2 FYEKMQ (reference sequence). CDR3 sequence reads: CASSSPGQGADIQYF. CDR3 DNA: TGTGCCAGCAGCTCTCCGGGACAGGGGGCTGACATTCAGTACTTC.

The rearrangement links TRBV19 to TRBJ1-2; 7 nucleotides agree with TRBD1. J was trimmed by 9 bases and V by 4 bases; bases with no gene match: 17. This CDR3 comprises 16 residues. In germline, CDR1 is LNHDA, CDR2 SQIVND (reference sequence). The DNA of the CDR3 is TGTGCCAGTAGTACTTTGGGGGCTCGGACAGGCTTTAGCTACACCTTC. Its protein is CASSTLGARTGFSYTF.

This clone was counted between two and nine times. This sequence joins TRBV7-9 and TRBJ1-4; D remains unclear. CDR3 length equals 18 residues. CDR1 and CDR2 from the germline V gene are SEHNR and FQNEAQ (reference sequence). The V and J ends lost 3 bases and 5 bases respectively, with 22 bases between them. CDR3 protein: CASSFLQSRQGPNEKLFF. CDR3 coding DNA: TGTGCCAGCAGCTTTTTACAAAGCCGACAAGGCCCCAATGAAAAACTGTTTTTT.

This sequence joins TRBV4-1 and TRBJ1-3; D perhaps matches TRBD1 (5 bases). The CDR3 spans 18 residues. With 0 bases removed from V and 6 bases from J, the gap between germline ends came to 21 bases. Per the germline V gene, CDR1 is MGHRA and CDR2 is YSYEKL. The CDR3, as DNA: TGCGCCAGCAGCCAAGAAGCCCTAGGGTATGGGGCTGCAAACACCATATATTTT. It yields the protein CASSQEALGYGAANTIYF.

The rearrangement uses TRBV2 and TRBJ1-1; 7 positions match TRBD1. The V gene end was trimmed by 4 bases and the J gene end by 0 bases; junction bases not matched to a gene: 8. Per germline, CDR1 SNHLY and CDR2 FYNNEI. This CDR3 region has 16 residues. The CDR3 loop reads CASSAIQGVVNTEAFF. CDR3 nucleotide sequence: TGTGCCAGCAGTGCGATCCAGGGGGTTGTGAACACTGAAGCTTTCTTT. Using reference TRBV2 and TRBJ1-1 for the parts outside the CDR3, the full variable domain is EPEVTQTPSHQVTQMGQEVILRCVPISNHLYFYWYRQILGQKVEFLVSFYNNEISEKSEIFDDQFSVERPDGSNFTLKIRSTKLEDSAMYFCASSAIQGVVNTEAFFGQGTRLTVV.

The rearrangement uses TRBV28 and TRBJ2-5; TRBD2 matches 11 bases. Per the germline V gene, CDR1 is MDHEN and CDR2 is SYDVKM. J gave up 0 bases and V 5 bases, and 2 bases lay outside the gene matches. The CDR3 spans 15 residues. The CDR3 spells CASSPGLADQETQYF. The CDR3 DNA follows: TGTGCCAGCAGTCCGGGACTAGCGGACCAAGAGACCCAGTACTTC.

The rearrangement joins TRBV25-1 to TRBJ2-7; no definite D call. Trimming stripped 5 bases from V and 5 bases from J, with 13 bases between. Germline V gene sequence: CDR1 MGHDK, CDR2 SYGVNS. CDR3 length equals 13 residues. The chain's CDR3 is CASSWSGDDEQYF. The DNA of the CDR3 is TGTGCCAGCAGTTGGAGTGGAGACGACGAGCAGTACTTC.

The chain has TRBV24-1 and TRBJ2-3; 8 positions match TRBD2. Germline CDR1 reads KGHDR; CDR2 reads SFDVKD. The CDR3 sequence is 17 residues long. The ends lost 0 bases at V and 1 base at J; junction bases unmatched: 5. The CDR3 bases are TGTGCCACCAGTGATTTGAAGCGGGGGTTGGGCACAGATACGCAGTATTTT. Translating it yields CATSDLKRGLGTDTQYF.

This clone was observed a single time. This sequence joins TRBV25-1 and TRBJ1-1; no clear D. This CDR3 has 12 amino acids. The germline CDR1 and CDR2 sequences are MGHDK and SYGVNS. V lost 5 bases and J lost 5, with 9 bases in between. The CDR3 nucleotides read TGTGCCAGCAGTATAATCGGTACTGAAGCTTTCTTT. Protein sequence: CASSIIGTEAFF. The full variable domain, rest sourced from reference TRBV25-1 and TRBJ1-1, is EADIYQTPRYLVIGTGKKITLECSQTMGHDKMYWYQQDPGMELHLIHYSYGVNSTEKGDLSSESTVSRIRTEHFPLTLESARPSHTSQYLCASSIIGTEAFFGQGTRLTVV.

V is TRBV2 and J is TRBJ1-2, with D perhaps TRBD1 (5 bases). Trimming pared 4 bases from V and 5 bases from J, leaving 14 bases between. The CDR3 is 14 amino acids. Germline lookup yields CDR1 SNHLY and CDR2 FYNNEI. The CDR3 spells CASSVGSGGYGYTF. DNA of the CDR3: TGTGCCAGCAGTGTTGGGTCCGGGGGGTATGGCTACACCTTC. The whole variable domain, remainder taken from reference TRBV2 and TRBJ1-2, is EPEVTQTPSHQVTQMGQEVILRCVPISNHLYFYWYRQILGQKVEFLVSFYNNEISEKSEIFDDQFSVERPDGSNFTLKIRSTKLEDSAMYFCASSVGSGGYGYTFGSGTRLTVV.

The CDR3 DNA sequence: TGCGCCAGCAGTCTGATACGGACAGGGGGCGGGGGAAATGAGCAGTTCTTC. Translated: CASSLIRTGGGGNEQFF. The chain links TRBV4-3 to TRBJ2-1; 11 bases map to TRBD1. V shed 6 bases and J 7 bases; nucleotides not matched to a gene: 14. The V gene's germline CDR1 is LGHNA and CDR2 YSLEER. This CDR3 region has 17 residues.

The V gene is TRBV6-5, the J gene TRBJ2-7, with 7 nucleotides matching TRBD2. The V gene end was trimmed by 6 bases and the J gene end by 7 bases; junction bases not matched to a gene: 12. The CDR3 runs to 14 residues. CDR1 and CDR2 from the germline V gene are MNHEY and SVGAGI. CDR3: CASSAGTTLREQYF. CDR3 DNA: TGTGCCAGCAGCGCCGGGACTACCTTGAGGGAGCAGTACTTC.

This clone was observed once. The V call is TRBV10-3, the J call TRBJ2-1; 7 bases are a match to TRBD2. From germline, CDR1 is ENHRY and CDR2 SYGVKD. The CDR3 runs 14 residues. Trimming took 6 bases from V and 5 from J; bases not matched to a gene: 7. CDR3: CAISLTGGNNEQFF. The DNA of the CDR3 is TGTGCCATCAGCCTAACCGGGGGGAACAATGAGCAGTTCTTC.

The chain combines TRBV29-1 with TRBJ2-3, with 12 bases identical to TRBD2. This CDR3 comprises 14 residues. With 7 bases clipped from V and 5 bases from J, the junction kept 7 bases outside the gene matches. CDR1 SQVTM and CDR2 ANQGSEA come from the germline V gene. The CDR3 nucleotides read TGCAGCGCCGAGACTAGCGGGAGTGTAGATACGCAGTATTTT. It specifies CSAETSGSVDTQYF.

This chain uses TRBV6-6 with TRBJ1-1; D is perhaps TRBD1 (6 bases). Per the germline V gene, CDR1 is MNHNY and CDR2 is SVGAGI (reference sequence). This CDR3 has 14 amino acids. Trimming stripped 5 bases from V and 6 bases from J, with 16 bases between. CDR3 in amino acids: CASSILQGRPEAFF. As DNA, the CDR3 is TGTGCCAGCAGTATCCTACAGGGTAGACCTGAAGCTTTCTTT.

The gene calls are TRBV11-2 and TRBJ2-5, with TRBD2 identical over 10 bases. This CDR3 contains 20 residues. Germline loops: CDR1 SGHAT, CDR2 FQNNGV. V gave up 0 bases and J gave up 4 bases; unmatched junction bases: 17. Written as DNA, the CDR3 is TGTGCCAGCAGCTTAGATTTATTGGCTAGCGGGAGCGCGTTGGTAGAGACCCAGTACTTC. Translating gives CASSLDLLASGSALVETQYF.

The rearrangement uses TRBV7-9 and TRBJ1-6, with 9 bases identical to TRBD1. The CDR3 is 16 amino acids. Looked up from germline, CDR1 is SEHNR and CDR2 is FQNEAQ (reference sequence). The junction had 2 bases not matched to a gene; V was cut back by 1 base and J by 4 bases. CDR3 protein: CASSLDGTGYNSPLHF. The CDR3 DNA reads as TGTGCCAGCAGCTTAGACGGGACAGGGTATAATTCACCCCTCCACTTT.

This clone appeared once. This chain uses TRBV14 with TRBJ1-1, with D tentatively TRBD1 (6 bases). The germline gives CDR1 SGHDN, CDR2 FVKESK. The ends were cut back, 5 bases at V and 0 bases at J, with 10 bases in the middle. The CDR3 length is 14 residues. As DNA, the CDR3 is TGTGCCAGCAGCGAAGGGGGGCTGAACACTGAAGCTTTCTTT. Protein product: CASSEGGLNTEAFF. Complete variable domain (other parts from reference TRBV14 and TRBJ1-1): EAGVTQFPSHSVIEKGQTVTLRCDPISGHDNLYWYRRVMGKEIKFLLHFVKESKQDESGMPNNRFLAERTGGTYSTLKVQPAELEDSGVYFCASSEGGLNTEAFFGQGTRLTVV.

This rearrangement joins TRBV10-3 to TRBJ2-1, with 10 bases that match TRBD2. The CDR3 is 14 residues long. Germline CDR1 ENHRY, CDR2 SYGVKD. V shed 7 bases and J 5 bases; nucleotides not matched to a gene: 5. CDR3 sequence (DNA): TGTGCCATCACTGGGACTAGCGACAACAATGAGCAGTTCTTC. Its protein product is CAITGTSDNNEQFF.

This chain links TRBV28 with TRBJ1-1; maybe TRBD1 (5 bases). The CDR3 totals 15 residues. V was shortened by 6 bases and J by 1 base, with 15 bases between the two germline ends. Germline values: CDR1 MDHEN, CDR2 SYDVKM. The chain's CDR3 is CASSRTPRGNTEAFF. For the CDR3, the DNA is TGTGCCAGCAGCCGCACCCCTAGGGGGAACACTGAAGCTTTCTTT.

This rearrangement joins TRBV19 to TRBJ2-7, with 9 bases identical to TRBD2. From germline, CDR1 is LNHDA and CDR2 SQIVND (reference sequence). This CDR3 is built from 15 residues. After removal of 10 bases from V and 0 bases from J, the junction contained 10 bases not matched to a gene. CDR3 sequence: CATRDSGGSSYEQYF. The CDR3 DNA sequence: TGTGCCACTAGGGATAGCGGGGGTAGCTCCTACGAGCAGTACTTC.

V gene TRBV2 combines with J gene TRBJ1-1; weak D call: TRBD1 (6 bases). The CDR3 sequence is 14 residues long. Germline V gene data show CDR1 as SNHLY and CDR2 as FYNNEI. V was clipped by 8 bases and J by 2 bases, with 15 bases between them. The chain's CDR3 is CASVYGQLNTEAFF. CDR3 DNA: TGTGCCAGCGTCTATGGACAGTTAAACACTGAAGCTTTCTTT.

CDR3 in amino acids: CASSLAGALFF. In DNA form, the CDR3 reads TGTGCCAGCAGCTTAGCCGGAGCACTGTTTTTT. The chain is built from TRBV7-9 and TRBJ1-4; D is unresolved. CDR1 is SEHNR and CDR2 is FQNEAQ in the germline V gene (reference sequence). Between the trimmed V and J ends, which lost 0 bases and 13 bases, there was a span of 6 bases. This CDR3 region has 11 residues.

V usage is TRBV6-2 or TRBV6-3 and J usage is TRBJ2-3; 7 nucleotides line up with TRBD2. Germline-derived CDR1 and CDR2 are MNHEY and SVGEGT. CDR3 size: 17 residues. V was clipped by 2 bases and J by 7 bases; unmatched bases: 15. The CDR3 sequence is CASSYPPTPRTRYTQYF. The CDR3 DNA follows: TGTGCCAGCAGTTACCCACCTACGCCCCGGACTAGATATACGCAGTATTTT.

This rearrangement joins TRBV19 to TRBJ2-7; no clear D. The CDR3 runs to 14 residues. Trimming left V 5 bases short and J 0 bases short, with 11 bases between. Germline lookup yields CDR1 LNHDA and CDR2 SQIVND (reference sequence). The CDR3 reads CASSPSALSYEQYF. DNA of the CDR3: TGTGCCAGTAGTCCCAGTGCCCTCTCCTACGAGCAGTACTTC.

This rearrangement joins TRBV18 to TRBJ1-1, with 8 positions matching TRBD1. The CDR3 has 14 amino acids. The V gene end was trimmed by 4 bases and the J gene end by 7 bases; junction bases not matched to a gene: 8. Germline V gene lookup returns CDR1 KGHSH and CDR2 LQKENI. Here the CDR3 reads CASSRVDRGGEAFF. The DNA for the CDR3 is TGTGCCAGCTCACGAGTAGACAGGGGTGGTGAAGCTTTCTTT.